This entry features one T cell receptor beta chain sequence. The data stem from a study of sequential checkpoint blockade in melanoma. Germline CDR1 and CDR2: MNHEY and SMNVEV (reference sequence). The CDR3 totals 10 residues. The V end was cut by 6 bases, the J end by 8 bases, with 5 bases between. Treatment specified: randomized to nivolumab then ipilimumab (arm A) or the reverse (arm B). PBMC sorting kept live CD3+CD8+ cells without CD19 or CD56. Clones were sequenced by immunoSEQ multiplex PCR, and TCRdb holds only the in-frame ones, with some missing. The data show 15,000 to 20,000 clones, roughly two thirds seen once.

J is TRBJ1-3 and V is TRBV27; D not certain. The receptor was derived from a human donor with melanoma. The source was CD8+ T cells sorted from blood (inferred from file names), collected from a patient given nivolumab and ipilimumab in sequence. The CDR3 coding sequence is TGTGCCAGCAGCGGAGACACCATATATTTT. Translating it yields CASSGDTIYF.